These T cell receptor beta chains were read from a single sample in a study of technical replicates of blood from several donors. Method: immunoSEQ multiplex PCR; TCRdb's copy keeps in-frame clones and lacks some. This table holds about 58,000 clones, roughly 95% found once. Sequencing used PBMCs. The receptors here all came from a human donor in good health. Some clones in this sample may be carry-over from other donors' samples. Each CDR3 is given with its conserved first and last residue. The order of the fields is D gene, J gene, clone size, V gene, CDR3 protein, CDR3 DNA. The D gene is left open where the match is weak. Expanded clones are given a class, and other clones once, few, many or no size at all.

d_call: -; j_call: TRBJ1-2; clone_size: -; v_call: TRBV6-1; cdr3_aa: CASTSPRGGGYGYTF; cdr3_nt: TGTGCCAGCACCTCACCGAGGGGAGGGGGCTATGGCTACACCTTC
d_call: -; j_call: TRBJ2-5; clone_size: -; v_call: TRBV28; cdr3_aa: CASSLAVQETQYF; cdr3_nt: TGTGCCAGCAGTTTAGCGGTCCAAGAGACCCAGTACTTC
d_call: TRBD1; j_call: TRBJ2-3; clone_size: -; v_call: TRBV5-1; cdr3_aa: CATRAGTGGTDTQYF; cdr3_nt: TGCGCCACCCGGGCGGGGACAGGGGGCACAGATACGCAGTATTTT
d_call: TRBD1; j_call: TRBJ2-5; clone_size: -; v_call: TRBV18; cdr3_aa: CASSTGQGRGQETQYF; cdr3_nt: TGTGCCAGCTCGACGGGACAGGGGCGAGGGCAAGAGACCCAGTACTTC
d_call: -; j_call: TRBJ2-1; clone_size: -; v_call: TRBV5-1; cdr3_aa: CASSLLASQTGDEQFF; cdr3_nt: TGCGCCAGCAGCCTCCTAGCGAGTCAAACTGGGGATGAGCAGTTCTTC
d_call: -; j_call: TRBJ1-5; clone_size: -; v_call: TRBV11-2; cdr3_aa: CASSLFSGSNQPQHF; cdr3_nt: TGTGCCAGCAGTCTCTTTTCGGGGAGCAATCAGCCCCAGCATTTT
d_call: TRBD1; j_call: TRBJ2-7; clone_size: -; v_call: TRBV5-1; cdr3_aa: CASSRTGGAYEQYF; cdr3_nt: TGCGCCAGCAGCAGGACAGGGGGCGCCTACGAGCAGTACTTC
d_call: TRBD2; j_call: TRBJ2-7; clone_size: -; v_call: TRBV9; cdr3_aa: CASSVGGGTYEQYF; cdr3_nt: TGTGCCAGCAGCGTTGGCGGGGGAACCTACGAGCAGTACTTC
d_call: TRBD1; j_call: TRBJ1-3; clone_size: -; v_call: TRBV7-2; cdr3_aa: CASSFAGTGSSGNTIYF; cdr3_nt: TGTGCCAGCAGCTTCGCCGGGACAGGTAGCTCTGGAAACACCATATATTTT
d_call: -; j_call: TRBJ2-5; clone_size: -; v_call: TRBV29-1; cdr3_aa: CSVVGPGETQYF; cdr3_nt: TGCAGCGTGGTGGGGCCCGGAGAGACCCAGTACTTC
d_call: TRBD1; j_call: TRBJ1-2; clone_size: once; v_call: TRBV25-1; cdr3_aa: CASSFGTGGLGYTF; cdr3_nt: TGTGCCAGCAGTTTCGGGACAGGGGGTTTGGGCTACACCTTC
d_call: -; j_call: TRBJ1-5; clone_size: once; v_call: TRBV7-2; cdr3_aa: CASSFLGGKDQPQHF; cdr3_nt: TGTGCCAGCAGCTTCTTGGGGGGAAAGGATCAGCCCCAGCATTTT
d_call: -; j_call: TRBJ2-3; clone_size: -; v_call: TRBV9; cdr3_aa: CASSVRARETDTQYF; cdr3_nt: TGTGCCAGCAGCGTACGAGCCAGGGAAACAGATACGCAGTATTTT
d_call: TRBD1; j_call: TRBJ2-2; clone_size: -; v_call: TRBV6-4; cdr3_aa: CASSPRGSTGELFF; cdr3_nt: TGTGCCAGCAGCCCCAGGGGGAGCACCGGGGAGCTGTTTTTT
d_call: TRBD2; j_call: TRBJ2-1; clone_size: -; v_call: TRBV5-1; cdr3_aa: CASSFTSGGPGQFF; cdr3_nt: TGCGCCAGCAGCTTTACTAGCGGGGGCCCGGGGCAGTTCTTC
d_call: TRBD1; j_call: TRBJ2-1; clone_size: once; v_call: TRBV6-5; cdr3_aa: CASRTGTGFNEQFF; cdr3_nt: TGTGCCAGCAGGACCGGGACAGGGTTCAATGAGCAGTTCTTC
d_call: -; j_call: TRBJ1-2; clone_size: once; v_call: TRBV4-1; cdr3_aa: CASSSGAHVGYTF; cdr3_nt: TGCGCCAGCTCCTCGGGAGCCCATGTTGGCTACACCTTC
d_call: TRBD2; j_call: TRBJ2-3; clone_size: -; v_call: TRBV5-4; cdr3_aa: CASSVTSGGVDTQYF; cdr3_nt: TGTGCCAGCAGCGTGACTAGCGGAGGCGTGGATACGCAGTATTTT
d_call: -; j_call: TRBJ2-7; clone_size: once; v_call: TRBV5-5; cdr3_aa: CASSLVGRSYEQYF; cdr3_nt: TGTGCCAGCAGTCTGGTTGGGAGGTCCTACGAGCAGTACTTC
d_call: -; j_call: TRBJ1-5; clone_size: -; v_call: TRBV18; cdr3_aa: CASSPGGNVNQPQHF; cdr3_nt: TGTGCCAGCTCACCGGGAGGTAATGTAAATCAGCCCCAGCATTTT
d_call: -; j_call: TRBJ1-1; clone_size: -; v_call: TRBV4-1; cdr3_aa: CASSPTFPGATEAFF; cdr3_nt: TGCGCCAGCAGCCCAACCTTTCCAGGGGCAACTGAAGCTTTCTTT
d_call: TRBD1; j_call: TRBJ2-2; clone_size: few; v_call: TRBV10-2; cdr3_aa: CASSTGTGDTGELFF; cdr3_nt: TGCGCCAGCAGCACCGGGACAGGGGACACCGGGGAGCTGTTTTTT
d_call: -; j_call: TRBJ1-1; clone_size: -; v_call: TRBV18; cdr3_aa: CASSEMMGENTEAFF; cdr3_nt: TGTGCCAGCTCCGAGATGATGGGCGAGAACACTGAAGCTTTCTTT
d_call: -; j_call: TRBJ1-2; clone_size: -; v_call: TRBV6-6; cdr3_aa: CASKDRRVTNYGYTF; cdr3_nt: TGTGCCAGCAAGGACAGAAGAGTAACGAACTATGGCTACACCTTC
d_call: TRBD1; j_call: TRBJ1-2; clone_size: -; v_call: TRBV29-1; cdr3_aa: CSAMEGGNGYTF; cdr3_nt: TGCAGCGCGATGGAAGGGGGCAACGGCTACACCTTC
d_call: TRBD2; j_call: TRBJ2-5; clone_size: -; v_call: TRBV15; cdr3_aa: CATSTLAGDPQETQYF; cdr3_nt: TGTGCCACCAGCACATTAGCGGGAGACCCCCAAGAGACCCAGTACTTC
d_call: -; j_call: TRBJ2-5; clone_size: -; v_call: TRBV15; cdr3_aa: CATSVPGETQYF; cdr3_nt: TGTGCCACCAGCGTCCCGGGGGAGACCCAGTACTTC
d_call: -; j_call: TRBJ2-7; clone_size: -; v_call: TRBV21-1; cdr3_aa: CASSKGTGKESSYEQYF; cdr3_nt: TGTGCCAGCAGCAAGGGGACAGGTAAAGAATCCTCCTACGAGCAGTACTTC
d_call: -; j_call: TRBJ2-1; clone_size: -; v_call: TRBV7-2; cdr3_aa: CASSPTDNEQFF; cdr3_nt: TGTGCCAGCAGCCCGACTGACAATGAGCAGTTCTTC
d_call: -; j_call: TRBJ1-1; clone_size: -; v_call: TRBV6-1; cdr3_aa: CASSDTGDYTEAFF; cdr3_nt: TGTGCCAGCAGTGACACAGGAGATTACACTGAAGCTTTCTTT
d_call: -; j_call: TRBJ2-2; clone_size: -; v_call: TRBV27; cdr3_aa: CASSHGLAGELFF; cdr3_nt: TGTGCCAGCAGCCACGGTCTGGCCGGGGAGCTGTTTTTT
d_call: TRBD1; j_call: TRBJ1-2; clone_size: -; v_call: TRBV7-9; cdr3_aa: CASSPRQGNGYTF; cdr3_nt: TGTGCCAGCAGCCCACGACAGGGGAACGGCTACACCTTC
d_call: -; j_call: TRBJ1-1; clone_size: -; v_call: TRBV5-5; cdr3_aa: CASSSGRENTEAFF; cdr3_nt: TGTGCCAGCAGCTCCGGACGGGAGAACACTGAAGCTTTCTTT
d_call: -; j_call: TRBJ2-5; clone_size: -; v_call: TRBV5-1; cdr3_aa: CASSVGGSQETQYF; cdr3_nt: TGCGCCAGCAGCGTTGGCGGCAGCCAAGAGACCCAGTACTTC
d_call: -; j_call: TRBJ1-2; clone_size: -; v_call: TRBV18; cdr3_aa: CASSPSVDGYTF; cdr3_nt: TGTGCCAGCTCACCTTCGGTTGATGGCTACACCTTC
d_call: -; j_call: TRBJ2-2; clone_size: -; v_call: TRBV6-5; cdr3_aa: CASSRTNTGELFF; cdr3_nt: TGTGCCAGCAGCAGGACAAACACCGGGGAGCTGTTTTTT
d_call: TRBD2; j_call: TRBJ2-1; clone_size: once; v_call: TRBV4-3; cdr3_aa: CASSQDWGRTSSYNEQFF; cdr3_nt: TGCGCCAGCAGCCAAGATTGGGGGAGGACTAGCTCCTACAATGAGCAGTTCTTC
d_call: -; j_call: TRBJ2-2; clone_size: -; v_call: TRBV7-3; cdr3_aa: CASSLVAPGELFF; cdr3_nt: TGTGCCAGCAGCTTAGTTGCGCCCGGGGAGCTGTTTTTT
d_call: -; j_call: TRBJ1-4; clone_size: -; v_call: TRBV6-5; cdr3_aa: CASSPPGGTKLFF; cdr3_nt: TGTGCCAGCAGTCCTCCGGGAGGGACAAAACTGTTTTTT
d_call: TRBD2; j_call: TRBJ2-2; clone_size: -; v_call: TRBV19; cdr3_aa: CASRVERGRTGELFF; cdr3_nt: TGTGCCAGTAGGGTCGAGCGGGGACGGACCGGGGAGCTGTTTTTT
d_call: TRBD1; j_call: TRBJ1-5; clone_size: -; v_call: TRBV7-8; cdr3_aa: CASSFRRTGQNQPQHF; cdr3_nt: TGTGCCAGCAGCTTTCGTAGGACAGGGCAAAATCAGCCCCAGCATTTT
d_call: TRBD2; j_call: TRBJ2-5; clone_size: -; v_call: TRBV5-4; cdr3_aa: CASSLVSSGYQYF; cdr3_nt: TGTGCCAGCAGCTTGGTGTCTAGCGGGTACCAGTACTTC
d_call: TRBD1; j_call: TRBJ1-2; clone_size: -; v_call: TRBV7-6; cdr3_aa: CASSALRTGVLGYGYTF; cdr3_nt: TGTGCCAGCAGCGCCCTTCGGACAGGGGTTCTCGGCTATGGCTACACCTTC
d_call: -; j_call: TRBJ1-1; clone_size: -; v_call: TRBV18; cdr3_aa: CASSHHPGADDTEAFF; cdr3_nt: TGTGCCAGCTCTCACCACCCAGGGGCGGATGACACTGAAGCTTTCTTT
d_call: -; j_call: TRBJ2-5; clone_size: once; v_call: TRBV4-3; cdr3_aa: CASSPRYGLGETQYF; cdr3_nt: TGCGCCAGCAGCCCAAGATATGGCCTCGGGGAGACCCAGTACTTC
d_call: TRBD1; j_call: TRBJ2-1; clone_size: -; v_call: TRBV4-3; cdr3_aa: CASSQERGRSYNEQFF; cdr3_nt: TGCGCCAGCAGCCAAGAGAGGGGGCGCTCTTACAATGAGCAGTTCTTC
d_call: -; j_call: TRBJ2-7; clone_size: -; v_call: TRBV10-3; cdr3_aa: CAISESAGPNYEQYF; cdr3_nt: TGTGCCATCAGTGAGTCGGCGGGGCCCAACTACGAGCAGTACTTC
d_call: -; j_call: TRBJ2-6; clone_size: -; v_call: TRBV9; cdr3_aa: CASSGRAVTGANVLTF; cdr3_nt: TGTGCCAGCAGCGGGAGGGCCGTTACTGGGGCCAACGTCCTGACTTTC
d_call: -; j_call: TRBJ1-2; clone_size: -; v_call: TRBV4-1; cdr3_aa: CASSQGGGGKNYGYTF; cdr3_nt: TGCGCCAGCAGCCAAGGAGGGGGGGGAAAGAACTATGGCTACACCTTC
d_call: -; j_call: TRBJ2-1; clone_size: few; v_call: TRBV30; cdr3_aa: CAWSAYSNEQFF; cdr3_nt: TGTGCCTGGAGTGCGTACTCAAATGAGCAGTTCTTC
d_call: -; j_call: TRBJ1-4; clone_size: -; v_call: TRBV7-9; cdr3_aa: CASSPRQDSENEKLFF; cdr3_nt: TGTGCCAGCAGCCCGAGACAGGACAGCGAAAATGAAAAACTGTTTTTT
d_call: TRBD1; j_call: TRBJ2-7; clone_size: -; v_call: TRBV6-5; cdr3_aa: CASTLPGGDEQYF; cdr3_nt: TGTGCCAGCACCCTACCAGGGGGCGACGAGCAGTACTTC
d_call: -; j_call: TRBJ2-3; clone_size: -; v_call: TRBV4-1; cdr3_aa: CASSQGAGPPDTQYF; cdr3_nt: TGCGCCAGCAGCCAAGGGGCGGGACCCCCCGATACGCAGTATTTT
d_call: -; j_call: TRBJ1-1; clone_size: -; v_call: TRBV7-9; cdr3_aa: CASSSRLGNPEAFF; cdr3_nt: TGTGCCAGCAGCTCCCGACTTGGTAACCCTGAAGCTTTCTTT
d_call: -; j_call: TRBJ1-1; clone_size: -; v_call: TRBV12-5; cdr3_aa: CASGPGGTEAFF; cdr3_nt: TGTGCTAGTGGCCCGGGAGGCACTGAAGCTTTCTTT
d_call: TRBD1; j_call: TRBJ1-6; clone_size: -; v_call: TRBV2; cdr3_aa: CASSPDRGYNSPLHF; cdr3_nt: TGTGCCAGCAGTCCGGACAGGGGATATAATTCACCCCTCCACTTT
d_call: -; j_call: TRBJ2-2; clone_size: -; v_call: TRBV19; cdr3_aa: CASARRGYTGELFF; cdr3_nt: TGTGCCAGTGCCCGCCGGGGATACACCGGGGAGCTGTTTTTT
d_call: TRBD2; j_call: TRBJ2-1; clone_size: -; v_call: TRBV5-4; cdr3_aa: CASRRSGGAYNEQFF; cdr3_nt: TGTGCCAGCAGACGTAGCGGGGGGGCCTACAATGAGCAGTTCTTC
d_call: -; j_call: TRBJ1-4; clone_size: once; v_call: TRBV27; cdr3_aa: CASTTRTNEKLFF; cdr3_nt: TGTGCCAGCACCACCCGGACTAATGAAAAACTGTTTTTT
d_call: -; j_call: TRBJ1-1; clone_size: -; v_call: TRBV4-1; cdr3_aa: CASSRDLQTEAFF; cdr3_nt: TGCGCCAGCAGCCGAGACTTACAGACTGAAGCTTTCTTT